This TCR beta chain was recorded in a study of post-analysis software for immune sequencing data. The study's findings and limits: Multiple sclerosis patients showed significantly lower normalized Chao1 diversity than controls did.

Turning to this clonotype: The target antigen is unknown.

TCR beta cDNA libraries included unique molecular identifiers. TCRdb called the PCR reads again in MiXCR, with one record for every CDR3 protein. The sample yields fewer than 850,000 distinct CDR3 sequences, 40% to 55% seen once. This receptor was obtained from a girl aged 5 to 17 with multiple sclerosis. Sample: blood.

The CDR3 reads CASSLIGGRNTDTQYF. CDR3 sequence (DNA): TGTGCCAGCAGCCTAATCGGGGGGAGGAACACAGATACGCAGTATTTT. The J gene is TRBJ2-3, the V gene TRBV6-1; 7 positions match TRBD2. The CDR3 runs to 16 residues. Germline CDR1 reads MNHNS; CDR2 reads SASEGT. Trimming took 6 bases from V and 2 from J; bases not matched to a gene: 11.